These T cell receptor beta chains were read from a single sample in a study of cytomegalovirus exposure and HLA in healthy donors. Clones were sequenced by immunoSEQ multiplex PCR, and TCRdb holds only the in-frame ones, with some missing. There are about 150,000 clones in the sample; around 84% occur only once, and roughly 2.4% lies in the top ten. Sequencing was performed on PBMCs. These receptors came from a young woman in good health and CMV-seronegative. Both conserved end residues are trimmed from each CDR3.

J | V | CDR3
TRBJ1-2 | TRBV27 | ASSLAGTSYGYT
TRBJ2-3 | TRBV7-2 | ASSPRADTQY
TRBJ2-5 | TRBV19 | ASSMWPIQGQETQY
TRBJ2-7 | TRBV5-1 | ASSLGGHLYEQY
- | TRBV7-9 | ASSRTSGISYEQY
TRBJ1-2 | TRBV19 | ASSWQGEDYGYT
TRBJ1-1 | TRBV29-1 | SARTGGTEAF
TRBJ2-5 | TRBV27 | ASSSPSGGETQY
TRBJ1-1 | TRBV20-1 | SAARTEAF
TRBJ2-3 | TRBV27 | ASSQGGMWGREDTQY
TRBJ2-3 | TRBV29-1 | SVQTQGISDTQY
TRBJ2-2 | TRBV5-1 | ASSLATAGTGELF
TRBJ2-5 | TRBV7-2 | ASRFGLAVTQETQY
TRBJ2-6 | TRBV18 | ASSPRVLGANVLT
TRBJ1-1 | TRBV28 | ASSLPRTAYTEAF
TRBJ2-2 | TRBV5-4 | ASRPPSGGPGTGELF
TRBJ2-1 | TRBV5-1 | ASSSSGGSYNEQF
TRBJ2-2 | TRBV28 | AILGANTGELF
TRBJ1-4 | TRBV5-1 | ASSFGTAPNEKLF
TRBJ1-2 | TRBV2 | ASRGTGCGYT
TRBJ2-7 | TRBV6-6 | ASSRGGQGAYEQY
TRBJ2-7 | TRBV13 | ASSTAGTGGYEQY
TRBJ2-2 | TRBV6-1 | ASRGTSGVAGELF
TRBJ1-1 | TRBV28 | ASSHSGGAF
TRBJ2-7 | TRBV28 | ASSLMGAGEQY
TRBJ1-1 | TRBV7-7 | ASSASGQGWNTEAF
TRBJ2-3 | TRBV4-3 | ASSQEGGSTDTQY
TRBJ1-6 | TRBV11-2 | ASSPPPTYKNSPLH
TRBJ2-6 | TRBV5-1 | ASSLGGRGANVLT
TRBJ1-1 | TRBV7-2 | ASSSRRGNTEAF
TRBJ1-2 | TRBV28 | ASSLFANQGDGYT
TRBJ2-7 | TRBV15 | ATSRGGSSYEQY
TRBJ2-7 | TRBV21-1 | ASSKEEPREY
TRBJ2-4 | TRBV7-9 | ASSLREGLINIQY
TRBJ2-7 | TRBV10-3 | AISPLQGSVSYEQY
TRBJ1-2 | TRBV4-3 | ASSQDSEGVGGYT
TRBJ2-7 | TRBV5-1 | ASSLATVSEQY
TRBJ2-3 | TRBV7-9 | ASSTSGSTDTQY
TRBJ2-2 | TRBV11-2 | ASSLWAGGAGFGELF
TRBJ1-2 | TRBV27 | ASSLFGGLDYGYT
TRBJ2-2 | TRBV29-1 | SVETGSVNTGELF
TRBJ2-3 | TRBV7-9 | ASSLGYRLAEITDTQY
TRBJ2-3 | TRBV19 | ASSFEGADTQY
TRBJ1-1 | TRBV6-5 | ASSYGLANTEAF
TRBJ2-7 | TRBV6-5 | ASSIEWAADEQY
TRBJ1-1 | TRBV9 | ASSVGPGQGHTEAF
TRBJ2-1 | TRBV28 | ASRSGRAYNEQF
TRBJ2-5 | TRBV10-3 | AISETGQFQETQY
TRBJ1-5 | TRBV27 | ASSLLGQGSNQPQH
TRBJ2-4 | TRBV10-2 | ASSEPGGAKNIQY
TRBJ2-2 | TRBV5-4 | ASSTQTGHFTGELF
TRBJ1-5 | TRBV6-5 | ASSLQGAYQPQH
TRBJ1-2 | TRBV28 | ASRRSTASGKVSYGYT
TRBJ2-7 | TRBV11-2 | ASSPGLVVYEQY
TRBJ2-1 | TRBV18 | ASSPIEASEQF
TRBJ2-2 | TRBV7-2 | ASSRGGSSGELF
TRBJ2-7 | TRBV28 | ASSLIASGSSEQY